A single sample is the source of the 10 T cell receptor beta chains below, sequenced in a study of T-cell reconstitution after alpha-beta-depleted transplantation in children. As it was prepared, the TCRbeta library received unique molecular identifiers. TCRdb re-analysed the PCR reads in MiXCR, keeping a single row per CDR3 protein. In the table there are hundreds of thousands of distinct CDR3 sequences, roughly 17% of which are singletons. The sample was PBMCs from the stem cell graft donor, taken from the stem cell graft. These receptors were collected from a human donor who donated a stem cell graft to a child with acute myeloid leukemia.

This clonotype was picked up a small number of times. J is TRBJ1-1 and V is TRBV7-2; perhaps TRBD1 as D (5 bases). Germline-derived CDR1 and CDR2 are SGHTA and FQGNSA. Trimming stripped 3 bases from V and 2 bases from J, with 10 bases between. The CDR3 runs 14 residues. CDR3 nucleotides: TGTGCCAGCAGCTTTTCCAGGGTAAACACTGAAGCTTTCTTT. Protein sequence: CASSFSRVNTEAFF.

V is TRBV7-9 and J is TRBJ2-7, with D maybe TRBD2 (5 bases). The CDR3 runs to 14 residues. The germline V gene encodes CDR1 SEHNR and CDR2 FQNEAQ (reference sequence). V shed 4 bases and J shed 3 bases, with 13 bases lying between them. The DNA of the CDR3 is TGTGCCAGCAGCTCTACGGGGTCGTACTACGAGCAGTACTTC. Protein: CASSSTGSYYEQYF.

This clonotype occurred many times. The CDR3 nucleotides read TGTGCCAGCAGTTTTATGAACGGAGGTGGGGCTTTCTTT. Translating gives CASSFMNGGGAFF. The chain recombines TRBV12-3 or TRBV12-4 with TRBJ1-1, with D unresolved. The germline V and J ends were trimmed by 3 bases and 11 bases, with 16 bases remaining between them. CDR3 length: 13 residues.

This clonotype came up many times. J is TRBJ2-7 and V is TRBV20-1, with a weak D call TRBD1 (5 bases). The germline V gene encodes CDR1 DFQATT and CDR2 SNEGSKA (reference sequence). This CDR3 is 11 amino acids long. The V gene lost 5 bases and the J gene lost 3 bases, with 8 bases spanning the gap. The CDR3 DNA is TGCAGTGCTTATGACAGCTACGAGCAGTACGTC. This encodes CSAYDSYEQYV.

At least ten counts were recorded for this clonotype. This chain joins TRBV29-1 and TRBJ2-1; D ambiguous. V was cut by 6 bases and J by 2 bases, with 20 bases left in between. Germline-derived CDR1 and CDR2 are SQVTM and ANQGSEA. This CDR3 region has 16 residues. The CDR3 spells CSVYPPTLGAYNEQFF. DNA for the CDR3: TGCAGCGTCTACCCTCCGACACTCGGAGCCTACAATGAGCAGTTCTTC.

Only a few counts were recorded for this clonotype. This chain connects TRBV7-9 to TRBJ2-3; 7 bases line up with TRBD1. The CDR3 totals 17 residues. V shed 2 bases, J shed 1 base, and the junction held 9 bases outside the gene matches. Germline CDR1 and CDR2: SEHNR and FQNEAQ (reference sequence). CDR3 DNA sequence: TGTGCCAGCAGCTTATTGGGGAAGGGGGCCGGCACAGATACGCAGTATTTT. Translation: CASSLLGKGAGTDTQYF.

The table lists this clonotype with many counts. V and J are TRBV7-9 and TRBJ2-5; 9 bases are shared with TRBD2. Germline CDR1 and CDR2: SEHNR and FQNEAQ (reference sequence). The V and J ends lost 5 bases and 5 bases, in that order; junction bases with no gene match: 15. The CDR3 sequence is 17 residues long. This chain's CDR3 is CASSKSQASGAKETQYF. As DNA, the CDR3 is TGTGCCAGCAGCAAATCCCAGGCTAGCGGGGCGAAGGAGACCCAGTACTTC.

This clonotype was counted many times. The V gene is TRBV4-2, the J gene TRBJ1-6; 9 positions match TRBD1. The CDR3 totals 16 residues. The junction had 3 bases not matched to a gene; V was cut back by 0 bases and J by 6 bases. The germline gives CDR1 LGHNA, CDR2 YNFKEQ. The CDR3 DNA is TGTGCCAGCAGCCAAGATTACAGGGGGCCTAATTCACCCCTCCACTTT. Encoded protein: CASSQDYRGPNSPLHF.

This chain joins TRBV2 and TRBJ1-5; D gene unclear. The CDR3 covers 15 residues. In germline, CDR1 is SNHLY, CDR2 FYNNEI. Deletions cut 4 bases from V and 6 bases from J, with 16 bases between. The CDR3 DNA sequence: TGTGCCAGCAGTGGTCAGGTCGGGCCACTTCAGCCCCAGCATTTT. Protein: CASSGQVGPLQPQHF.

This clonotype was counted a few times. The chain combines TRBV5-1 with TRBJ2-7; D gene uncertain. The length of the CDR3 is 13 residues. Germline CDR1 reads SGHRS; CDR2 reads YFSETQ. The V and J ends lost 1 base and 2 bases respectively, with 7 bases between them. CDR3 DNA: TGCGCCAGCAGCTTGAAGGTAACCTACGAGCAGTACTTC. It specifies CASSLKVTYEQYF.